This T cell receptor (beta chain) was recovered during a study of cytomegalovirus exposure and HLA in healthy donors. Study background: Previous work identified 120 million or so unique TCR beta sequences from around 180 million T cells.

PCR employed 60 Vbeta and 13 Jbeta primers. TCRdb's copy holds only in-frame clones and misses some; the assay was immunoSEQ multiplex PCR. The data show approximately 130,000 clones, with about 77% seen just once and roughly 1.2% held by the top ten. Per germline, CDR1 SEHNR and CDR2 FQNEAQ (reference sequence). The CDR3 has 17 residues. With 6 bases removed from V and 5 bases from J, the gap between germline ends came to 23 bases. In this sample, this clone turned up a few times. The source of this sequence is a man between 50 and 59 years old in good health and CMV-seronegative. The chain is built from TRBV7-9 and TRBJ2-1; a weak D match, TRBD1 (5 bases). The specimen sequenced was PBMCs. This CDR3 reads CASSFPAVLKGNNEQFF. In DNA form, the CDR3 reads TGTGCCAGCAGTTTCCCGGCCGTCCTGAAGGGGAACAATGAGCAGTTCTTC.